Listed below are T cell receptor beta chains from one sample, sequenced in a study of T cells after posttransplantation cyclophosphamide. Using immunoSEQ multiplex PCR, the repertoire was profiled, and TCRdb retains in-frame clones only, with some absent. In the table there are about 43,000 clones, 80% to 95% of which are singletons. Sequencing used PBMCs, obtained around 58 days after allogeneic stem cell transplant with posttransplant cyclophosphamide. The receptor source for this set is a male patient between 55 and 70 years old who received an allogeneic stem cell transplant from a related donor and was CMV-positive. Some T cells may be provided by the graft donor. CDR3s include the opening cysteine and the closing phenylalanine or tryptophan. The D gene is left open where the match is weak. For some rows the clone size is stated as once, few or many, or as a class when expanded; others skip it.

V gene,D gene,J gene,clone size,CDR3 DNA,CDR3 protein
TRBV6-5,-,TRBJ2-2,-,TGTGCCAGCAGTTACGCGACGAACACCGGGGAGCTGTTTTTT,CASSYATNTGELFF
TRBV7-2,TRBD1,TRBJ1-5,-,TGTGCCAGCAGCCTCCAGGGACAGGGGGCGAGACAGCCCCAGCATTTT,CASSLQGQGARQPQHF
TRBV5-1,-,TRBJ2-1,-,TGCGCCAGCAGCTTGGCCTCGACTGGGGAGCAGTTCTTC,CASSLASTGEQFF
TRBV10-3,-,TRBJ1-1,once,TGTGCCATCAGGAGAACAGGATATCTGAACACTGAAGCTTTCTTT,CAIRRTGYLNTEAFF
TRBV6-6,TRBD1,TRBJ2-1,-,TGTGCCAGCAGTTACCCGGGACAGGGCCTCAATGAGCAGTTCTTC,CASSYPGQGLNEQFF
TRBV7-6,-,TRBJ2-7,-,TGTGCCAGCAGCCTACAGGAGGGGAGCTCCTACGAGCAGTACTTC,CASSLQEGSSYEQYF
TRBV9,-,TRBJ1-1,-,TGTGCCAGCGACGGTCCCGGTGGAGGCGTAATTCCGGGCATGGGAGCTTTCTTT,CASDGPGGGVIPGMGAFF
TRBV11-3,TRBD1,TRBJ2-5,-,TGTGCCAGCAGCCCAGGGGGCGTCGGGCAAGAGACCCAGTACTTC,CASSPGGVGQETQYF
TRBV5-1,-,TRBJ1-2,-,TGCGCCAGCAGCTTAGACAGAGCCACCTATGGCTACACCTTC,CASSLDRATYGYTF
TRBV9,-,TRBJ2-2,-,TGTGCCAGCAGCGCGACAGTTGCTAACACCGGGGAGCTGTTTTTT,CASSATVANTGELFF
TRBV27,-,TRBJ1-2,-,TGTGCCAGCAGTTTACGCGGGGGCCTATATGGCTACACCTTC,CASSLRGGLYGYTF
TRBV9,TRBD2,TRBJ2-3,-,TGTGCCAGCAGCGTAGAGAAGCGGGGGGGCTTATGGACGCAGTATTTT,CASSVEKRGGLWTQYF
TRBV19,TRBD1,TRBJ1-5,-,TGTGCCAGTAGTATCGGGAGTAAGGGGGGACAGTCTGGGCCCCAGCATTTT,CASSIGSKGGQSGPQHF
TRBV5-6,-,TRBJ1-6,-,TGTGCCAGCAGCGCGGCCGGGTCCTATAATTCACCCCTCCACTTT,CASSAAGSYNSPLHF
TRBV7-9,-,TRBJ1-2,-,TGTGCCAGCACCCCTCCCGGGGAGATTCGCGGCTACACCTTC,CASTPPGEIRGYTF
TRBV6-1,TRBD1,TRBJ1-1,-,TGTGCCAGCAGTCCTCGGACAGGGAACACTGAAGCTTTCTTT,CASSPRTGNTEAFF
TRBV29-1,-,TRBJ1-2,-,TGCAGCGTTTGGTCGGGAACAGGGTCTTTCTATGACTACACCTTC,CSVWSGTGSFYDYTF
TRBV18,-,TRBJ2-3,-,TGTGCCAGCTCACGCGTAACGGGGTTAGATACGCAGTATTTT,CASSRVTGLDTQYF
TRBV19,-,TRBJ2-1,-,TGTGCCAGTAGTATCTCCAGTCTCGACAATGAGCAGTTCTTC,CASSISSLDNEQFF
TRBV29-1,TRBD1,TRBJ1-2,-,TGCAGCGTCCCCACCAAATATACCCAGGGGGCGAATGGCTACACCTTC,CSVPTKYTQGANGYTF
TRBV1,-,TRBJ1-3,-,TGCACCCTAATAGGGTCAGGGAAAGGAAACACCATATATTTT,CTLIGSGKGNTIYF
TRBV7-2,-,TRBJ1-6,once,TGTGCCAGCAGTAGTCAAAATTCACCCCTCCACTTT,CASSSQNSPLHF
TRBV6-5,TRBD1,TRBJ1-4,-,TGTGCCAGCAGGCCAACCGGGACAGGGGCTGAAAAACTGTTTTTT,CASRPTGTGAEKLFF
TRBV9,TRBD2,TRBJ2-3,-,TGTGCCAGCAGCGCGGGGGGAGGGGCCAGTGATACGCAGTATTTT,CASSAGGGASDTQYF
TRBV5-1,TRBD1,TRBJ1-2,-,TGCGCCAGCAGCTTCGACAGGGACGGCTACACCTTC,CASSFDRDGYTF
TRBV6-5,TRBD2,TRBJ2-1,-,TGTGCCAGCAGTTACAGGCGGGGGGCCCACAATGAGCAGTTCTTC,CASSYRRGAHNEQFF
TRBV30,TRBD1,TRBJ2-1,-,TGTGCCTGGAGGACCGTGACAGGGCTTAATGAGCAGTTCTTC,CAWRTVTGLNEQFF
TRBV30,-,TRBJ1-2,-,TGTGCCTGGAGTCCGCGAGTTTCTGGCTACACCTTC,CAWSPRVSGYTF
TRBV6-1,-,TRBJ1-3,-,TGTGCCAGCAGTGGCAGACGACAGCAACAGAGCTCTGGAAACACCATATATTTT,CASSGRRQQQSSGNTIYF
TRBV15,-,TRBJ2-1,-,TGTGCCACCAGCAGGGCAGGGGCCTTCAATGAGCAGTTCTTC,CATSRAGAFNEQFF
TRBV5-6,-,TRBJ2-2,-,TGTGCCAGCAGCTTGGTGTCAGGGTCTGGGGAGCTGTTTTTT,CASSLVSGSGELFF
TRBV6-1,-,TRBJ1-2,once,TGTGCCAGCAGACTTACAGGGAGTGGGGGCTACACCTTC,CASRLTGSGGYTF
TRBV6-1,-,TRBJ1-4,-,TGTGCCAGCAGTGAAGTTTCGGGTGGTGGAGCAACTAATGAAAAACTGTTTTTT,CASSEVSGGGATNEKLFF
TRBV5-5,TRBD2,TRBJ2-1,-,TGTGCCAGCAGCTTCTCTAGCGGGGGGGATTATGAGCAGTTCTTC,CASSFSSGGDYEQFF
TRBV6-1,-,TRBJ2-1,once,TGTGCCTCACAGGATTGGTTGAATGAGCAGTTCTTC,CASQDWLNEQFF
TRBV4-1,-,TRBJ2-1,-,TGCGCCAGCAGCCCGGACTCTTCCTCCTACAATGAGCAGTTCTTC,CASSPDSSSYNEQFF
TRBV5-8,TRBD2,TRBJ2-2,-,TGTGCCAGATTAGCGGGGGACGGGGAGCTGTTTTTT,CARLAGDGELFF
TRBV2,TRBD2,TRBJ2-1,-,TGTGCCAGCAGTGAAGAATACGGCGGGGGGGCCGATGAGCAGTTCTTC,CASSEEYGGGADEQFF
TRBV21-1,-,TRBJ1-1,-,TGTGCCAGCAGCAAAGAGAACTCATCCTCGCCCCTCCTGGACACTGAAGCTTTCTTT,CASSKENSSSPLLDTEAFF
TRBV19,-,TRBJ1-6,few,TGTGCCAGTAGGGGGACATTAGGGTCACCCCTCCACTTT,CASRGTLGSPLHF
TRBV19,-,TRBJ1-3,-,TGTGCCAGTAGTGATCATGGACACCACTCTGGAAACACCATATATTTT,CASSDHGHHSGNTIYF
TRBV18,TRBD1,TRBJ1-2,-,TGTGCCAGCTCACCAAGACAGGGGGGGAACTATGGCTACACCTTC,CASSPRQGGNYGYTF
TRBV27,TRBD2,TRBJ2-2,-,TGTGCCAGCAGGGGACTAGCGGGGGCCGGGGAGCTGTTTTTT,CASRGLAGAGELFF
TRBV7-6,TRBD1,TRBJ2-3,-,TGTGCCAGCAGCGCGACAGGGAACACAGATACGCAGTATTTT,CASSATGNTDTQYF
TRBV19,-,TRBJ1-1,-,TGTGCCAGTTCCAGGGCAAACACTGAAGCTTTCTTT,CASSRANTEAFF
TRBV2,-,TRBJ1-1,-,TGTGCCAGCAGTGAGGAGGGGCTGGGCTCCTCCGAAGCTTTCTTT,CASSEEGLGSSEAFF
TRBV21-1,-,TRBJ1-5,-,TGTGCCAGCGAGAGGGGAGGAGGAGGACAGGAGTCAAATTATAGCAATCAGCCCCAGCATTTT,CASERGGGGQESNYSNQPQHF
TRBV30,-,TRBJ1-4,-,TGTGCCTGGAGTGTAGACCCGAAAGGAGAAGAAAAACTGTTTTTT,CAWSVDPKGEEKLFF
TRBV9,TRBD1,TRBJ1-6,-,TGTGCCAGCAGCCCTACCGGACAGGGGAGTTCACCCCTCCACTTT,CASSPTGQGSSPLHF
TRBV7-9,-,TRBJ1-6,-,TGTGCCAGCAGCTCAACGGGGAGCTCCTATAATTCACCCCTCCACTTT,CASSSTGSSYNSPLHF
TRBV29-1,TRBD1,TRBJ2-3,-,TGCAGCGTTGAAGATTTCTGGACAGGCCAAGATACGCAGTATTTT,CSVEDFWTGQDTQYF
TRBV5-1,-,TRBJ2-1,-,TGCGCCAGCAGCTCGGATCAAGGAGGCTCCTACAATGAGCAGTTCTTC,CASSSDQGGSYNEQFF
TRBV18,TRBD1,TRBJ1-3,once,TGTGCCAGCTCAGCAATACAGGGGCCGGGAAACACCATATATTTT,CASSAIQGPGNTIYF
TRBV25-1,-,TRBJ2-7,once,TGTGCCAGCAGTGAATTACAGGTTCCCTCCTACGAGCAGTACTTC,CASSELQVPSYEQYF
TRBV14,-,TRBJ1-2,once,TGTGCCAGCAGCCAAGCAGGGTATGGCTACACCTTC,CASSQAGYGYTF
TRBV2,-,TRBJ2-3,-,TGTGCCAGCAGTGAGAGGCAGGGATCCTTGACTAGCACAGATACGCAGTATTTT,CASSERQGSLTSTDTQYF
TRBV11-3,-,TRBJ2-3,-,TGTGCCAGCAGCCCGCAGGGGTTCACAGATACGCAGTATTTT,CASSPQGFTDTQYF
TRBV5-1,TRBD1,TRBJ2-7,-,TGCGCCAGCAGCTTCACAGGGGGCATCGACGAGCAGTACTTC,CASSFTGGIDEQYF
TRBV5-4,TRBD1,TRBJ2-1,-,TGTGCCAGCAACCCGGGACAGGGGATCTACAATGAGCAGTTCTTC,CASNPGQGIYNEQFF
TRBV7-2,TRBD2,TRBJ2-1,-,TGTGCCAGCAGCTTAAAACTGTATAGGTCTAGCGGGGTGAATGAGCAGTTCTTC,CASSLKLYRSSGVNEQFF